This T cell receptor (beta chain) was sequenced in a study of molecular identifiers for immune sequencing clone quantification. About the research overall: RNA, taken in replicates from about 21,000 or 97,000 naive CD8 cells, was split five ways, with four sequenced. Study findings and constraints: With a barcode shared among identical TCR molecules, highly expanded clone sizes could be underestimated. Whereas clones above 20 RNA copies held under 1% of naive-cell molecules, they held over 98% of effector molecules.

Trimming pared 11 bases from V and 8 bases from J, leaving 15 bases between. Germline values: CDR1 MNHEY, CDR2 SVGEGT. The CDR3 runs to 12 residues. Sorted naive CD8 T cells were those defined as CD8+CD4-CCR7+CD45RA+. Of note for this clonotype: What it binds is not known.

TCRdb re-derived calls from the PCR reads in MiXCR, one entry per CDR3 protein. The data show around 480,000 distinct CDR3 sequences, roughly 25% seen once. The TCR comes from a human donor in good health. Some libraries in this study had Jurkat cell RNA spiked in. The chain recombines TRBV6-2 or TRBV6-3 with TRBJ1-4; D call uncertain. Sequencing was carried out using naive CD8+ T cells from blood, with Jurkat cell RNA spiked in. Described subset: FACS-sorted CD8+CD4-CCR7+CD45RA+ naive T cells. The CDR3 nucleotides read TGTGCCCGCAACGGCGAAGAAGAAAAACTGTTTTTT. Encoded protein: CARNGEEEKLFF.